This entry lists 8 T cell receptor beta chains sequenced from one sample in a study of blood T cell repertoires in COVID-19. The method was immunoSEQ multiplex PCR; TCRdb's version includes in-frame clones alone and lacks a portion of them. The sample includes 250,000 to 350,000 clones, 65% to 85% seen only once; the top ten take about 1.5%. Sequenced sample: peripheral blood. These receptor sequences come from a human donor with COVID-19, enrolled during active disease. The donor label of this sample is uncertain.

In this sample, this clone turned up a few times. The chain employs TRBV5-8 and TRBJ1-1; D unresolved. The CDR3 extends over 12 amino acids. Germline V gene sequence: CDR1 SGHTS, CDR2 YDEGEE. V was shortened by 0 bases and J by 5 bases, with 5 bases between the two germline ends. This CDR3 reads CASSLVATEAFF. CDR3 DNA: TGTGCCAGCAGCTTGGTAGCAACTGAAGCTTTCTTT.

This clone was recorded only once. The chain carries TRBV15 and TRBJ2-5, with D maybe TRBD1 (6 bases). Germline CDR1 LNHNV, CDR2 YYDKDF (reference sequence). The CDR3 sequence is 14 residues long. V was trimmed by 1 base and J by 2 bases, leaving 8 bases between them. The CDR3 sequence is CATSRGQAQETQYF. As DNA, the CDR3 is TGTGCCACCAGCAGAGGACAGGCTCAAGAGACCCAGTACTTC.

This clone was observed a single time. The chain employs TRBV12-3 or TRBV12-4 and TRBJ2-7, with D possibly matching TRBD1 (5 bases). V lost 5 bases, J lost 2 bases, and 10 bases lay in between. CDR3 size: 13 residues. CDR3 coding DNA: TGTGCCAGCAGTCTCAGGGTTGCCTACGAGCAGTACTTC. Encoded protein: CASSLRVAYEQYF.

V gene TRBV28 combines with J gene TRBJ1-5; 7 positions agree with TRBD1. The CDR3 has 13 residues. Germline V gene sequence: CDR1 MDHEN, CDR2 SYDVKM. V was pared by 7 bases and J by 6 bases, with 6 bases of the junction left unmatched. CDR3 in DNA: TGTGCCAGCATCACAGGGGACGTTCAGCCCCAGCATTTT. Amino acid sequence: CASITGDVQPQHF.

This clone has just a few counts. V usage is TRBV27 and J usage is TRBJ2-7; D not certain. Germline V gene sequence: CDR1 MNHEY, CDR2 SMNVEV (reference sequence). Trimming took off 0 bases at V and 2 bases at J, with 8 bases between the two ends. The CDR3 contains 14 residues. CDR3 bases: TGTGCCAGCAGTTTATCTTCCTATACCTACGAGCAGTACTTC. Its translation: CASSLSSYTYEQYF.

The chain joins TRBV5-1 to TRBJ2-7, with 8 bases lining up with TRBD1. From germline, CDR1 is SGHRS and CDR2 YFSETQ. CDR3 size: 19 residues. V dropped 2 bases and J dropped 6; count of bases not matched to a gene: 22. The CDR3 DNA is TGCGCCAGCAGCTTAAATACCCGACAGGGGACAGCCATCTACGGCGAGCAGTACTTC. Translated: CASSLNTRQGTAIYGEQYF.

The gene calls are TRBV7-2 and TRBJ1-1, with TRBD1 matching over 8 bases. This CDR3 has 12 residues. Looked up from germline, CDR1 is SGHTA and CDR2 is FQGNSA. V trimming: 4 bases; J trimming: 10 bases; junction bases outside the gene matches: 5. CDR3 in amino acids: CASSSDRGRAFF. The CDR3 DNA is TGTGCCAGCAGCTCCGACAGGGGTAGAGCTTTCTTT.

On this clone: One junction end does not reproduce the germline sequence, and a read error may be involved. CDR3 sequence: CASSLDWGGNNEQFF. In DNA form, the CDR3 reads TGCGCCAGCAGCTTGGACTGGGGGGGGAACAATGAGCAGTTCTTC. V and J are TRBV5-5 and TRBJ2-1; 7 nucleotides match TRBD2. Germline-derived CDR1 and CDR2 are SGHKS and YYEKEE (reference sequence). CDR3 size: 15 residues.